This T cell receptor (beta chain) comes out of a study of high-grade serous ovarian cancer treatment subgroups. Study as a whole: Each sample yielded on average about 7,000 unique TCR beta rearrangements from more than 13,000 reads. Overall study findings and caveats: Without spatial data, bulk sequencing limits insight into HGSC tumor diversity. Repertoire analysis covered CDR3 alone, not CDR1 or CDR2.

Details on this clone: Its specificity is not known.

Libraries were prepared by immunoSEQ multiplex PCR; TCRdb keeps only in-frame clonotypes and omits some of them. The sample lists about 4,100 clones, 70% to 75% occurring once. Germline V lookup: CDR1 SGHRS, CDR2 YFSETQ. This CDR3 has 14 amino acids. V was pared by 5 bases and J by 3 bases, with 4 bases of the junction left unmatched. The tumor samples were collected prior to definitive surgery or chemotherapy. The TCR originated in a human donor with high-grade serous ovarian cancer. Input material: tumor tissue. The chain joins TRBV5-1 to TRBJ2-5, with 10 positions matching TRBD2. CDR3 sequence (DNA): TGCGCCAGCAGGGGACTAGCGTCTAAAGAGACCCAGTACTTC. This sequence encodes CASRGLASKETQYF.